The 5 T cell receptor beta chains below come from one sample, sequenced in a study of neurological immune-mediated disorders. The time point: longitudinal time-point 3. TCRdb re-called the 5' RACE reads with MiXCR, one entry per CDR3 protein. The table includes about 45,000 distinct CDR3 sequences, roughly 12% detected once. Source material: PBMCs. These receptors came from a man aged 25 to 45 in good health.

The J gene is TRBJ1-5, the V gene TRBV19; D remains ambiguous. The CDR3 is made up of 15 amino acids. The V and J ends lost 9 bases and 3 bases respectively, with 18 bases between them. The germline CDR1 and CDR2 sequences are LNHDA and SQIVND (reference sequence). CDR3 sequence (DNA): TGTGCCAGCACCCTGGATGCAGATAACAATCAGCCCCAGCATTTT. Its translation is CASTLDADNNQPQHF.

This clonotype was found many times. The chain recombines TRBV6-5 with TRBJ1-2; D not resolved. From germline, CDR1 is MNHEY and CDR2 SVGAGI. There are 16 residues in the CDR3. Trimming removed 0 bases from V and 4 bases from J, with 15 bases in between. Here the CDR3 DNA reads TGTGCCAGCAGTTACTCCGCCGCGGGTGGCGGCTATGGCTACACCTTC. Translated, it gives CASSYSAAGGGYGYTF.

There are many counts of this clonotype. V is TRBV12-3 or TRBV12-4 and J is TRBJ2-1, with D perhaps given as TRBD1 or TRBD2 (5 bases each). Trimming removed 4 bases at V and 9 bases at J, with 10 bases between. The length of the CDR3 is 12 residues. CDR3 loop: CASSWGRGEQFF. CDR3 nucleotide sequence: TGTGCCAGCAGTTGGGGACGGGGTGAGCAGTTCTTC.

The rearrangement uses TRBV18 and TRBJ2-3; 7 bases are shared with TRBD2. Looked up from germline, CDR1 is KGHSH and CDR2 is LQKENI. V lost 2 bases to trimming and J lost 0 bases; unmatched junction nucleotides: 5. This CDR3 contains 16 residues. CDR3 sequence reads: CASSPSHSGSTDTQYF. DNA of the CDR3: TGTGCCAGCTCACCATCCCATAGCGGGAGCACAGATACGCAGTATTTT.

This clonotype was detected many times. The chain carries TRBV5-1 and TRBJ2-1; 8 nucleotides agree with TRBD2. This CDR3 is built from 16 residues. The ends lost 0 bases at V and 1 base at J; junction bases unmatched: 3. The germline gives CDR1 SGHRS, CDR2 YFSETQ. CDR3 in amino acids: CASSLGPGGSYNEQFF. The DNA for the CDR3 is TGCGCCAGCAGCTTGGGGCCGGGGGGGTCCTACAATGAGCAGTTCTTC.